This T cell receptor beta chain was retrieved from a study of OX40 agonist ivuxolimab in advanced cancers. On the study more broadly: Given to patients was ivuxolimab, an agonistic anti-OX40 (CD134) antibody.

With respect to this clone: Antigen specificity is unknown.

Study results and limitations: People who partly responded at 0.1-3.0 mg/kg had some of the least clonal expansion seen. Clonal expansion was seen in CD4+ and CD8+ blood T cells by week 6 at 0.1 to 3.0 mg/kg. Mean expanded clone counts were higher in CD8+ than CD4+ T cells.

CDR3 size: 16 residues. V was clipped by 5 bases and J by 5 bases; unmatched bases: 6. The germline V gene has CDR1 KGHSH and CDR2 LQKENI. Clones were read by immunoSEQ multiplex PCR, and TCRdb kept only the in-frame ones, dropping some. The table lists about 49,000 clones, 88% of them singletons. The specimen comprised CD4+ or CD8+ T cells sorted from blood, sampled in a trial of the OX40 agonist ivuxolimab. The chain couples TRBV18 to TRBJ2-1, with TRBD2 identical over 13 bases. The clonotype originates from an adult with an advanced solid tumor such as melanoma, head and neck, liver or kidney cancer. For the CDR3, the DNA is TGTGCCAGCTCATCCAGGGGGACTAGCGGGAACAATGAGCAGTTCTTC. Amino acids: CASSSRGTSGNNEQFF.